The rows below give T cell receptor beta chains drawn from one sample of a study of T cells in Graves' hyperthyroidism and ophthalmopathy. TCRdb reanalysed the multiplex PCR reads using MiXCR and keeps one entry per CDR3 protein. The sample lists about 560,000 distinct CDR3 sequences, approximately 44% seen once, with about 8.2% in the top ten. Specimen: peripheral blood or thyroid tissue (not recorded which). The origin of the receptors is a woman younger than 35 with Graves' hyperthyroidism. CDR3s include the opening cysteine and the closing phenylalanine or tryptophan.

V: TRBV11-2
CDR3: CASSREGGQAFF

V: TRBV7-8
CDR3: CASTKTRVENYEQYF

V: TRBV20-1
CDR3: CSAGGVVYGYTF

V: TRBV5-1
CDR3: CASSLAFIGIAPLHF

V: TRBV2
CDR3: CASSDPMRDQGYTF

V: TRBV5-1
CDR3: CASSLVGDSTPYTF

V: TRBV5-6
CDR3: CASSQRGAGSYEQYF

V: TRBV25-1
CDR3: CASSFSRARYGYTF

V: TRBV7-6
CDR3: CASSPSGTSVTEQYF

V: TRBV25-1
CDR3: CASSADGTPANYGYTF

V: TRBV29-1
CDR3: CSWSGRSDYGYTF

V: TRBV15
CDR3: CATSSPGDTRGEKLFF

V: TRBV5-1
CDR3: CASSPHGTTVEAFF

V: TRBV19
CDR3: CASRPSGARAEAFF

V: TRBV29-1
CDR3: CSVQVGRETQYF

V: TRBV7-9
CDR3: CASSLALAYGYTF

V: TRBV20-1
CDR3: CSASSVGGPGRETQYF

V: TRBV7-2
CDR3: CASSLALGNNEKLFF

V: TRBV9
CDR3: CASSRRTSDGYTF

V: TRBV7-9
CDR3: CASSSEVFDSPLHF

V: TRBV15
CDR3: CATSPGLNEQYF

V: TRBV19
CDR3: CASHHGRGEQFF